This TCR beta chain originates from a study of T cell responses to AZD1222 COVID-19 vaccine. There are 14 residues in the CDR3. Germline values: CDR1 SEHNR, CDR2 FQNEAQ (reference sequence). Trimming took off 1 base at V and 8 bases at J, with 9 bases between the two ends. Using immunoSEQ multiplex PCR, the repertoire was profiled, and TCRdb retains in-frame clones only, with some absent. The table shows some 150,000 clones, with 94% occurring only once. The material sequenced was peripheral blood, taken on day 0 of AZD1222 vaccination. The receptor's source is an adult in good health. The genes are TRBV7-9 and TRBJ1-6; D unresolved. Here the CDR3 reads CASSLETRHSPLHF. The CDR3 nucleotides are TGTGCCAGCAGCTTAGAGACACGCCATTCACCCCTCCACTTT.